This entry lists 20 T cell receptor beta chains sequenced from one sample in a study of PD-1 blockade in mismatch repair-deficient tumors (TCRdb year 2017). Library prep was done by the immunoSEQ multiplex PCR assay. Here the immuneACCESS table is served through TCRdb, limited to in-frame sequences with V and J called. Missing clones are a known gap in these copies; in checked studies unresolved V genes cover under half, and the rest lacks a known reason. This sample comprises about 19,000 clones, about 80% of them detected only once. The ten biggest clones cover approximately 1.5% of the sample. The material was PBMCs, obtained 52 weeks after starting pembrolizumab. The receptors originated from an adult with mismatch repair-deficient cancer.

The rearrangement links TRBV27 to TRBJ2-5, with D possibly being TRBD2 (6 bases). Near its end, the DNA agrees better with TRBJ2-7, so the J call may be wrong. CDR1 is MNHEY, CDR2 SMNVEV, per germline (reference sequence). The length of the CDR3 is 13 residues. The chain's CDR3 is CASSATRIYEQYF. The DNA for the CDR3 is TGTGCCAGCAGCGCGACTAGGATCTACGAGCAGTACTTC.

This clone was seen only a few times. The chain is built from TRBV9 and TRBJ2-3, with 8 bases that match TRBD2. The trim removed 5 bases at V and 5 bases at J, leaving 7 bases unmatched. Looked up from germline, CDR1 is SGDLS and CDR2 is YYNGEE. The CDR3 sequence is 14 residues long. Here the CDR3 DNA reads TGTGCCAGCAGTCTTAGCGGGAAATTAGATACGCAGTATTTT. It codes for CASSLSGKLDTQYF.

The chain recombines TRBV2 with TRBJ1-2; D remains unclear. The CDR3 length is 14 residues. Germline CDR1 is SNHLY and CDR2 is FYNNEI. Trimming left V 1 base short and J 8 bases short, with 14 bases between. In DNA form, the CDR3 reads TGTGCCAGCAGTGAAGATACAGCACTTCGGGGCTACACCTTC. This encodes CASSEDTALRGYTF.

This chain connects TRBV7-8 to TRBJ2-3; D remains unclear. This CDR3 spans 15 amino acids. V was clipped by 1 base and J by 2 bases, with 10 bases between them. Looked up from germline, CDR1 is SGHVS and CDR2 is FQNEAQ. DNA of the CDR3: TGTGCCAGCAGCTTAGGTACCACTGTCACAGATACGCAGTATTTT. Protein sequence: CASSLGTTVTDTQYF.

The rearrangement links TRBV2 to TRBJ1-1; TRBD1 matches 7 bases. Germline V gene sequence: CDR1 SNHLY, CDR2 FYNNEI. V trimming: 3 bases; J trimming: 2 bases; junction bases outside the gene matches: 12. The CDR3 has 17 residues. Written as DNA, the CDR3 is TGTGCCAGCAGTGAGAGGAAACAGGGGAATATTAACACTGAAGCTTTCTTT. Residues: CASSERKQGNINTEAFF. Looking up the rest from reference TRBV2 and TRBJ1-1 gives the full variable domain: EPEVTQTPSHQVTQMGQEVILRCVPISNHLYFYWYRQILGQKVEFLVSFYNNEISEKSEIFDDQFSVERPDGSNFTLKIRSTKLEDSAMYFCASSERKQGNINTEAFFGQGTRLTVV.

The CDR3 loop reads CAWRAFRALYNSPLHF. The CDR3 DNA reads TGTGCCTGGCGGGCTTTCAGGGCCCTCTATAATTCACCCCTCCACTTT. The chain has TRBV30 and TRBJ1-6; perhaps TRBD1 as D (5 bases). The CDR3 covers 16 residues. Germline-derived CDR1 and CDR2 are GTSNPN and SVGIG (reference sequence). The V and J ends lost 5 bases and 3 bases respectively, with 17 bases between them.

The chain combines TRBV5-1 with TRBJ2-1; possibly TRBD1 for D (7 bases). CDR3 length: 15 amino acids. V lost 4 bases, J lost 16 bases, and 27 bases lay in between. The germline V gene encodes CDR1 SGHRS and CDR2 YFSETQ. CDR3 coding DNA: TGCGCCAGCAGCCGACTTCAGGGGGGCGCCGGGTTCCAATTCTTC. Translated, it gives CASSRLQGGAGFQFF.

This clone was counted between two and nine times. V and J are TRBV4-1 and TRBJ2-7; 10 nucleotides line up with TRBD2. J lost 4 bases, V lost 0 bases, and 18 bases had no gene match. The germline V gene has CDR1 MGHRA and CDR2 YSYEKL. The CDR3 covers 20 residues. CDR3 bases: TGCGCCAGCAGCCAAGAGTCCTCAGGACTAGCGGTCGCTCGGGCTTACGAGCAGTACTTC. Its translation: CASSQESSGLAVARAYEQYF.

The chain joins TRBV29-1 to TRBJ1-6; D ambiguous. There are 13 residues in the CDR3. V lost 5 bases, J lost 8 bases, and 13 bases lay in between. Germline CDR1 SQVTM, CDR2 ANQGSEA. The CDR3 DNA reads TGCAGCGTTAGAACAGACCTCGATTCACCCCTCCACTTT. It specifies CSVRTDLDSPLHF.

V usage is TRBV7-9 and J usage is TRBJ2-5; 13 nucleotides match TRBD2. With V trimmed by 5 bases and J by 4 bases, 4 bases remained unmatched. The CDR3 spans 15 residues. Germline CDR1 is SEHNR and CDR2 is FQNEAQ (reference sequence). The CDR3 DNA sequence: TGTGCCAGCAGCCCCGGACTAGCGGGAGTAGAGACCCAGTACTTC. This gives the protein CASSPGLAGVETQYF.

The CDR3 is CASSPGGRAGYEQYF. In DNA form, the CDR3 reads TGTGCCAGCTCACCAGGCGGGAGGGCCGGGTACGAGCAGTACTTC. This chain joins TRBV18 and TRBJ2-5; 9 positions match TRBD2. Judging by the DNA end, TRBJ2-7 fits better; the J call may be wrong. CDR3 length: 15 amino acids. In germline, CDR1 is KGHSH, CDR2 LQKENI.

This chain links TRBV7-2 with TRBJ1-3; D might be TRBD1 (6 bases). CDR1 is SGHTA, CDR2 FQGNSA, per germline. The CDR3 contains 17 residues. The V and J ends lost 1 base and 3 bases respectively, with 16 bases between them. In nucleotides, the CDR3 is TGTGCCAGCAGCTTAGTGTCACAGGGAACCTTTGGAAACACCATATATTTT. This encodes CASSLVSQGTFGNTIYF.

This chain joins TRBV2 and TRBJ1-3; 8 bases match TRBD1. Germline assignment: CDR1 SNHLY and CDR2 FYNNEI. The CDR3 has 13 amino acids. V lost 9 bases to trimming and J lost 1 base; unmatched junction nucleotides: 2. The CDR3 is CARGTGSGNTIYF. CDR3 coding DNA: TGTGCCAGAGGGACAGGATCTGGAAACACCATATATTTT.

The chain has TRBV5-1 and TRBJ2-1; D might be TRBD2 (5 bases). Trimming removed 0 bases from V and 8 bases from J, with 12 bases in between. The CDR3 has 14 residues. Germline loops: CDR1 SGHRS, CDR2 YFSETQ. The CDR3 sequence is CASSLGTGIDEQFF. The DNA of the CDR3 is TGCGCCAGCAGCTTGGGGACGGGAATTGATGAGCAGTTCTTC.

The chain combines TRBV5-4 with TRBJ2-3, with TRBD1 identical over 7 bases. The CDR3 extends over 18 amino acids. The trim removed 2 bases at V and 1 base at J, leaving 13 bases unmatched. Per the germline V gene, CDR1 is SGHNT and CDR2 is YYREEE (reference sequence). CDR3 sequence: CASSFTGESPFGTDTQYF. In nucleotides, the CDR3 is TGTGCCAGCAGCTTTACAGGGGAAAGTCCCTTCGGCACAGATACGCAGTATTTT.

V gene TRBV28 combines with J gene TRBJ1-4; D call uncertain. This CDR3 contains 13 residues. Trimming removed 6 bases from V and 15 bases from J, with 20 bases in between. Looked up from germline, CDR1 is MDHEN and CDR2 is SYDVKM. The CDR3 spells CASSPWASIQMFF. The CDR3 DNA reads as TGTGCCAGCAGCCCCTGGGCAAGCATTCAGATGTTTTTT.

CDR3 sequence (DNA): TGCGCCAGCAGCTTGGTCGGGGGTAATGAGCAGTTCTTC. The encoded protein is CASSLVGGNEQFF. The chain combines TRBV5-1 with TRBJ2-1, with D possibly TRBD2 on 6 matching bases. The V gene's germline CDR1 is SGHRS and CDR2 YFSETQ. There are 13 residues in the CDR3. V lost 0 bases and J 7 bases, leaving 8 bases between the germline ends.

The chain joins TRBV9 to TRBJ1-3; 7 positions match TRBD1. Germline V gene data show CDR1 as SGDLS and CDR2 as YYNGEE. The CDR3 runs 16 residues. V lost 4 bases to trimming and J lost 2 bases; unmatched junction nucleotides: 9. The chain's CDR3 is CASSPNTGVPGNTIYF. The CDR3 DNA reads TGTGCCAGCAGCCCGAACACAGGGGTTCCTGGAAACACCATATATTTT.

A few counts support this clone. CDR3 bases: TGTGCCAGCAGCAAAGACCCGGGACTAGCCTACGAGCAGTACTTC. As protein: CASSKDPGLAYEQYF. This chain uses TRBV7-2 with TRBJ2-7; 8 bases line up with TRBD2. The CDR3 runs 15 residues. V was pared by 5 bases and J by 2 bases, with 8 bases of the junction left unmatched. Germline-derived CDR1 and CDR2 are SGHTA and FQGNSA. The whole variable domain, filled in from reference TRBV7-2 and TRBJ2-7, reads GAGVSQSPSNKVTEKGKDVELRCDPISGHTALYWYRQSLGQGLEFLIYFQGNSAPDKSGLPSDRFSAERTGGSVSTLTIQRTQQEDSAVYLCASSKDPGLAYEQYFGPGTRLTVT.

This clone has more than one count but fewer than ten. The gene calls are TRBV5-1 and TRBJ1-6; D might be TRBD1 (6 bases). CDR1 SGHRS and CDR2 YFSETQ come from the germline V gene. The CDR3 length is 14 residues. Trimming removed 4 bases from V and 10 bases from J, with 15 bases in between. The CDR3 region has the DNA TGCGCCAGCAGCACATCAGGGGTAGAGTCACCCCTCCACTTT. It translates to CASSTSGVESPLHF.